This TCR beta chain is drawn from a study of cytomegalovirus exposure and HLA in healthy donors. A note on this clone: The sample carries other DNA sequences with the same CDR3.

This PCR relied on a set of 60 Vbeta primers and 13 Jbeta primers. Using immunoSEQ multiplex PCR, the repertoire was profiled, and TCRdb retains in-frame clones only, with some absent. The profile shows 110,000 to 150,000 clones, roughly two thirds of them singletons. In germline, CDR1 is SGHNT, CDR2 YYREEE (reference sequence). The V end lost 4 bases, the J end lost 2 bases, and 11 bases lay between the germline ends. The CDR3 runs 14 residues. Sequencing was done on a sample of PBMCs. The TCR sequence derives from a human donor in good health. The chain uses TRBV5-4 and TRBJ2-3; no clear D. CDR3 amino acids: CASSGRVSTDTQYF. As DNA, the CDR3 is TGTGCCAGCAGCGGCCGGGTCTCCACAGATACGCAGTATTTT.